Listed below are T cell receptor beta chains from one sample, sequenced in a study of beta chain features in type 1 diabetes. This table comes from immunoSEQ multiplex PCR, and its TCRdb copy is limited to in-frame clones, with some not included. The sample consists of about 150,000 clones, around a tenth of them appearing once. Material: central memory CD4+ T cells from blood. All receptors come from a man between 25 and 39 years old with type 1 diabetes. Both conserved end residues are part of each CDR3. D genes are given only for firm matches. Not every row has a clone size; where given, it reads once, few, many or a size class.

v_call	clone_size	j_call	d_call	cdr3_nt	cdr3_aa
TRBV7-3	few	TRBJ2-2	NA	TGTGCCAGCAGCCCGGGACAGAACACCGGGGAGCTGTTTTTT	CASSPGQNTGELFF
TRBV5-1	few	TRBJ1-2	TRBD1	TGCGCCAGCAGCCCCTTAGGGACAGCTAACTATGGCTACACCTTC	CASSPLGTANYGYTF
TRBV23-1	many	TRBJ2-7	TRBD1	TGCGCCAGCAGCCCCACCGGACAGGGAACTAACTACGAGCAGTACTTC	CASSPTGQGTNYEQYF
TRBV6-5	few	TRBJ2-1	NA	TGTGCCAGCAGTTACTCGCAGGCGGAGCAGTTCTTC	CASSYSQAEQFF
TRBV14	NA	TRBJ2-1	TRBD2	TGTGCCAGCAGCCACCGGGACTATAAGTTCTTC	CASSHRDYKFF
TRBV6-1	NA	TRBJ2-7	TRBD2	TGTGCCAGCAGTCGGACTAGCGAGACCTACGAGCAGTACTTC	CASSRTSETYEQYF
TRBV14	NA	TRBJ2-1	TRBD2	TGTGCCAGCAGCGAAACGTTACTAGCGGGAGGAATCAATGAGCAGTTCTTC	CASSETLLAGGINEQFF
TRBV5-1	NA	TRBJ2-5	TRBD1	TGCGCCAGCAGCACGGGGACAGGCGAGGAGACCCAGTACTTC	CASSTGTGEETQYF
TRBV27	few	TRBJ2-5	TRBD2	TGTGCCAGCAGTACGGCGGGAGCCGAAGAGACCCAGTACTTC	CASSTAGAEETQYF
TRBV7-9	NA	TRBJ2-1	NA	TGTGCCAGCAGCTTTTCGAGGGATGTAAGGAATGAGCAGTTCTTC	CASSFSRDVRNEQFF
TRBV7-9	once	TRBJ2-1	TRBD1	TGTGCCAGCAGCACAGGACAGGGGTCCTACAATGAGCAGTTCTTC	CASSTGQGSYNEQFF
TRBV7-2	NA	TRBJ1-1	NA	TGTGCCAGCAGCCTTCGGACACAAACTGAAGCTTTCTTT	CASSLRTQTEAFF
TRBV27	NA	TRBJ2-5	TRBD2	TGTGCCAGCGGGGGACTAGCGGGAGGAGAGACCCAGTACTTC	CASGGLAGGETQYF
TRBV19	few	TRBJ2-5	NA	TGTGCCAGTAGTAGAGGGGGGGACTTCCAAGAGACCCAGTACTTC	CASSRGGDFQETQYF
TRBV28	few	TRBJ2-4	TRBD2	TGTGCCAGCAATCCTTTCGGGGGACTGGGGGGGAACATTCAGTACTTC	CASNPFGGLGGNIQYF
TRBV5-6	few	TRBJ2-2	NA	TGTGCCAGCAGCTTGGCAGGGCCCACCGGGGAGCTGTTTTTT	CASSLAGPTGELFF
TRBV28	few	TRBJ2-2	TRBD2	TGTGCCAGCAGTCTAGCGGGAGGAGGAGGGGAGCTGTTTTTT	CASSLAGGGGELFF
TRBV29-1	NA	TRBJ2-5	NA	TGCAGCGTCGGGACTTCGGAGACCCAGTACTTC	CSVGTSETQYF
TRBV28	few	TRBJ2-7	NA	TGTGCCAGCATGAGTGGGAGGTCCTACGAGCAGTACTTC	CASMSGRSYEQYF
TRBV5-1	few	TRBJ2-5	NA	TGCGCCAGCACCCCCGCAGGCACGGTGGAGACCCAGTACTTC	CASTPAGTVETQYF
TRBV7-2	few	TRBJ2-2	TRBD1	TGTGCCAGCAGCCCGCGACAGGGGACCGGGGAGCTGTTTTTT	CASSPRQGTGELFF
TRBV29-1	few	TRBJ2-3	NA	TGCAGCTTAATACTAGCTGGACACAGCACAGATACGCAGTATTTT	CSLILAGHSTDTQYF
TRBV2	NA	TRBJ1-2	NA	TGTGCCAGTGGGGAGAGCTATGGCTACACCTTC	CASGESYGYTF
TRBV11-2	few	TRBJ2-7	NA	TGTGCCAGCAGCTTAGTGGCAGGTAGCTCCTACGAGCAGTACTTC	CASSLVAGSSYEQYF
TRBV5-1	few	TRBJ2-1	NA	TGCGCCAGCAGCTTGCTAGGCGCGGTCTCCTACAATGAGCAGTTCTTC	CASSLLGAVSYNEQFF